The 27 T cell receptor beta chains given below trace back to one sample, sequenced in a study of T cells in women clearing cervical HPV infection. Clones were sequenced by immunoSEQ multiplex PCR, and TCRdb holds only the in-frame ones, with some missing. There are 20,000 or so clones in the sample, with more than 5% held by the top ten. The sample consisted of blood buffy coat. All receptors derive from a woman aged 18 to 75 with a cervical HPV16 infection that either progressed to CIN3+ or cleared (not recorded which).

Comment on this clone: The DNA ends 3 residues before the CDR3 does, and the rest of the CDR3 is filled in from the germline J gene. This chain joins TRBV28 and TRBJ2-3; 10 nucleotides match TRBD2. Germline CDR1 MDHEN, CDR2 SYDVKM. CDR3 length equals 15 residues. The J segment lost 2 bases and the V segment lost 6 bases, leaving 5 bases of the junction unmatched. CDR3 DNA (partial): TGTGCCAGCAGAACACTAGCGGGATCCACAGATACG. This gives the protein CASRTLAGSTDT. The whole CDR3 protein is CASRTLAGSTDTQYF.

Remarks on this clone: The read ends 3 residues early relative to the CDR3; the germline J gene fills the gap. J is TRBJ1-2 and V is TRBV20-1; 10 bases are a match to TRBD1. This CDR3 comprises 13 residues. Germline CDR1 reads DFQATT; CDR2 reads SNEGSKA (reference sequence). The covered CDR3 bases are TGCAGTGCTCAGACAGGGGGCTCCGGCGGC. Translated: CSAQTGGSGG. The complete CDR3 sequence is CSAQTGGSGGYTF.

About this clone: The read ends 3 residues shy of where the CDR3 ends; the end is completed using the germline J gene. This rearrangement joins TRBV20-1 to TRBJ1-5, with D unclear. The V and J ends lost 0 bases and 4 bases respectively, with 7 bases between them. The length of the CDR3 is 13 residues. CDR1 and CDR2 (germline): DFQATT, SNEGSKA (reference sequence). The CDR3 region is CSARDYLNQPQHF. Partial CDR3 DNA: TGCAGTGCTAGAGATTATCTTAATCAGCCC.

Regarding this clone: The read terminates 3 residues before the CDR3 end, so the remaining end is supplied by the germline J gene. The chain recombines TRBV2 with TRBJ2-7, with a tentative D call TRBD1 (6 bases). The CDR3 runs to 11 residues. Germline V gene data show CDR1 as SNHLY and CDR2 as FYNNEI. Between the trimmed V and J ends, which lost 7 bases and 4 bases, there was a span of 8 bases. The CDR3 region is CASNRDYEQYF. The CDR3 bases that were read are TGTGCCAGCAACAGGGATTACGAG.

The CDR3 is CASSLDRINQPQHF. The sequenced CDR3 bases are TGTGCCAGCAGCTTGGACAGGATCAATCAGCCC. This chain joins TRBV5-5 and TRBJ1-5; tentative D call: TRBD1 (5 bases). The read ends 3 residues before the CDR3 terminus; that terminus is restored from the germline J gene. The CDR3 runs to 14 residues. Trimming cost V 0 bases and J 3 bases, with 7 bases left between them. The V gene's germline CDR1 is SGHKS and CDR2 YYEKEE (reference sequence). Together with reference TRBV5-5 and TRBJ1-5, the CDR3 gives the full variable domain: DAGVTQSPTHLIKTRGQQVTLRCSPISGHKSVSWYQQVLGQGPQFIFQYYEKEERGRGNFPDRFSARQFPNYSSELNVNALLLGDSALYLCASSLDRINQPQHFGDGTRLSIL.

Concerning this clone: The read is 3 residues too short to cover the CDR3 end, so that end is filled in from the germline J gene. The V gene is TRBV7-9, the J gene TRBJ2-3; D is possibly TRBD2 (6 bases). CDR3 length equals 15 residues. From germline, CDR1 is SEHNR and CDR2 FQNEAQ (reference sequence). V was clipped by 5 bases and J by 2 bases, with 14 bases between them. Here the CDR3 reads CASSPSEGPTDTQYF. Incomplete CDR3 DNA: TGTGCCAGCAGCCCCTCGGAGGGCCCCACAGATACG.

As to this clone: The read stops 3 residues short of the end of the CDR3; the missing end is completed from the germline J gene. The chain has TRBV19 and TRBJ2-3; TRBD2 aligns across 9 bases. Trimming at V came to 0 bases and at J to 4 bases, leaving 2 bases not matched to a gene. CDR1 and CDR2 (germline): LNHDA, SQIVND (reference sequence). The CDR3 contains 15 residues. The CDR3: CASSIDSGSSDTQYF. Incomplete CDR3 DNA: TGTGCCAGTAGTATAGATAGCGGGAGTTCAGATACG.

As regards this clone: The read comes to an end 3 residues before the CDR3 does, leaving the germline J gene to fill in the end. The chain combines TRBV5-4 with TRBJ1-1; 8 bases are a match to TRBD1. CDR3 length equals 14 residues. V shed 4 bases and J 6 bases; nucleotides not matched to a gene: 8. Germline assignment: CDR1 SGHNT and CDR2 YYREEE (reference sequence). CDR3 loop: CASSLDRGAAEAFF. The part of the CDR3 DNA that was read is TGTGCCAGCAGCCTCGACAGGGGTGCGGCTGAA.

With respect to this clone: The read ends 3 residues shy of where the CDR3 ends; the end is completed using the germline J gene. The chain joins TRBV20-1 to TRBJ2-4, with TRBD2 identical over 11 bases. V lost 4 bases, J lost 0 bases, and 2 bases stayed unmatched. This CDR3 has 15 residues. Germline lookup yields CDR1 DFQATT and CDR2 SNEGSKA (reference sequence). The part of the CDR3 DNA that was read is TGCAGTGCTACAGGACTAGCGGGAGCCAAAAACATT. Protein product: CSATGLAGAKNI. The complete CDR3 reads CSATGLAGAKNIQYF.

As concerns this clone: Sequencing ends 3 residues short of the CDR3 end; the germline J gene provides the rest. The genes are TRBV6-1 and TRBJ2-7; a possible D gene is TRBD1 (5 bases). The CDR3 length is 12 residues. The germline V and J ends were trimmed by 4 bases and 6 bases, with 10 bases remaining between them. Germline lookup yields CDR1 MNHNS and CDR2 SASEGT. The CDR3 loop is CASSGQIGEQYF. The sequenced CDR3 bases are TGTGCCAGCAGTGGACAGATCGGCGAG.

A remark on this clone: From the germline J gene comes the end of the CDR3, since the read stops 3 residues before it. This same CDR3 is encoded by further DNA sequences in the sample. The chain uses TRBV5-1 and TRBJ2-1; 8 bases align to TRBD2. Trimming removed 3 bases from V and 8 bases from J; junction bases left unmatched: 10. Germline V lookup: CDR1 SGHRS, CDR2 YFSETQ. CDR3 length: 15 amino acids. The CDR3 sequence: CASSWFSGIVDEQFF. The covered CDR3 bases are TGCGCCAGCAGCTGGTTTAGCGGGATAGTTGATGAG. The full variable domain, in which reference TRBV5-1 and TRBJ2-1 provide the parts outside the CDR3, is KAGVTQTPRYLIKTRGQQVTLSCSPISGHRSVSWYQQTPGQGLQFLFEYFSETQRNKGNFPGRFSGRQFSNSRSEMNVSTLELGDSALYLCASSWFSGIVDEQFFGPGTRLTVL.

In the case of this clone: The read is 3 residues too short to cover the CDR3 end, so that end is filled in from the germline J gene. The gene calls are TRBV19 and TRBJ1-2, with TRBD1 as a possible D gene (5 bases). The germline CDR1 and CDR2 sequences are LNHDA and SQIVND (reference sequence). This CDR3 is built from 14 residues. The CDR3 region is CASSIRDLSYDYTF. Partial CDR3 DNA: TGTGCCAGTAGTATCCGGGACTTATCCTACGAC.

A note on this clone: Read coverage stops 3 residues before the CDR3 terminus; the germline J gene supplies the remainder. The V gene is TRBV20-1, the J gene TRBJ2-7, with D tentatively TRBD1 (5 bases). The CDR3 runs 13 residues. Germline V gene lookup returns CDR1 DFQATT and CDR2 SNEGSKA (reference sequence). Trimming cost V 2 bases and J 3 bases, with 11 bases left between them. The CDR3 loop is CSARQGNFYEQYF. Partial CDR3 DNA: TGCAGTGCTAGACAGGGCAATTTCTACGAG.

Incomplete CDR3 DNA: TGTGCCAGCAGCTTAAAAGCCTCTCCCTCCTACGAG. The encoded protein is CASSLKASPSYE. The whole CDR3 sequence reads CASSLKASPSYEQYF. This sequence joins TRBV13 and TRBJ2-7; D remains ambiguous. The read comes to an end 3 residues before the CDR3 does, leaving the germline J gene to fill in the end. There are 15 residues in the CDR3. Trimming cost V 2 bases and J 0 bases, with 11 bases left between them. Germline CDR1 is PRHDT and CDR2 is FYEKMQ (reference sequence).

Details on this clone: Read sequence stops 3 residues before the CDR3 end, and the germline J gene provides the missing end. This chain uses TRBV28 with TRBJ2-5; 10 bases map to TRBD2. Looked up from germline, CDR1 is MDHEN and CDR2 is SYDVKM. Trimming cost V 4 bases and J 0 bases; bases outside gene matches: 2. The CDR3 consists of 15 residues. The sequenced CDR3 bases are TGTGCCAGCAGTTCTAGCGGGAGTTACCAAGAGACC. Its protein is CASSSSGSYQET. The entire CDR3 protein is CASSSSGSYQETQYF.

To note about this clone: The missing CDR3 end, 3 residues past where the read stops, is filled in from the germline J gene. The V gene is TRBV20-1, the J gene TRBJ2-7, with TRBD1 identical over 8 bases. Germline V gives CDR1 DFQATT, CDR2 SNEGSKA (reference sequence). Germline trimming cut 4 bases from V and 6 bases from J; bases unmatched to any gene: 8. This CDR3 contains 13 residues. The CDR3 loop reads CSATRTGWGEQYF. Incomplete CDR3 DNA: TGCAGTGCTACTCGGACAGGGTGGGGCGAG.

About this clone itself: Read data end 3 residues before the CDR3 end; the end is taken from the germline J gene. The genes are TRBV6-2 or TRBV6-3 and TRBJ1-1; D unclear. There are 14 residues in the CDR3. V was clipped by 5 bases and J by 1 base, with 11 bases between them. Germline CDR1 MNHEY, CDR2 SVGEGT. The part of the CDR3 DNA that was read is TGTGCCAGCAGTATCACAAGAAGGAACACTGAA. This encodes CASSITRRNTE. In full, the CDR3 reads CASSITRRNTEAFF.

As concerns this clone: The sequenced fragment ends 3 residues before the CDR3 boundary, so the rest is inferred from the germline J gene. J is TRBJ2-1 and V is TRBV11-2, with a tentative D call TRBD2 (5 bases). Trimming shortened V by 5 bases and J by 2 bases, and 13 bases separated the two germline ends. The CDR3 has 15 amino acids. Germline values: CDR1 SGHAT, CDR2 FQNNGV. CDR3 DNA, as far as it was read: TGTGCCAGCAGCCCAGAGAGAGGGCCCTACAATGAG. Its translation: CASSPERGPYNE. The full CDR3 reads CASSPERGPYNEQFF.

On this clone itself: The read stops 3 residues short of the end of the CDR3; the missing end is completed from the germline J gene. The chain joins TRBV5-1 to TRBJ1-1; unclear D gene. This CDR3 region has 15 residues. Trimming left V 5 bases short and J 4 bases short, with 18 bases between. CDR1 is SGHRS, CDR2 YFSETQ, per germline. The CDR3 spells CASRPEGARVTEAFF. Partial CDR3 DNA: TGCGCCAGCAGACCTGAGGGCGCGCGAGTCACTGAA.

As concerns this clone: The CDR3 is cut off 3 residues early in the read; its end comes from the germline J gene. This chain links TRBV6-2 or TRBV6-3 with TRBJ1-1; maybe TRBD1 (5 bases). Germline CDR1 MNHEY, CDR2 SVGEGT. The CDR3 consists of 13 residues. The germline V and J ends were trimmed by 7 bases and 2 bases, with 11 bases remaining between them. The CDR3 loop reads CASTQQENTEAFF. The CDR3 DNA, read in part, is TGTGCCAGCACCCAACAGGAAAACACTGAA.

About this clone itself: The read stops 3 residues short of the end of the CDR3; the missing end is completed from the germline J gene. The chain carries TRBV5-1 and TRBJ1-1, with TRBD1 as a possible D gene (5 bases). CDR3 length equals 14 residues. The germline V gene encodes CDR1 SGHRS and CDR2 YFSETQ. Trimming pared 2 bases from V and 3 bases from J, leaving 11 bases between. This CDR3 reads CASSFRQLDTEAFF. CDR3 bases read: TGCGCCAGCAGCTTCCGACAGCTAGACACTGAA.

Remarks on this clone: The CDR3 extends 3 residues past the end of the read, so its final part is completed from the germline J gene. This chain connects TRBV7-3 to TRBJ2-1; 14 nucleotides align to TRBD2. The CDR3 is 18 amino acids. Trimming removed 5 bases from V and 5 bases from J; junction bases left unmatched: 11. Germline CDR1 reads SGHTA; CDR2 reads FQGTGA. CDR3 DNA, as far as it was read: TGTGCCAGCAGCCGCGGACTAGCGGGAGGACGAGTGAACAATGAG. Translation: CASSRGLAGGRVNNE. The full CDR3 protein reads CASSRGLAGGRVNNEQFF.

As for this clone: The read ends 3 residues before the CDR3 terminus; that terminus is restored from the germline J gene. The chain is built from TRBV10-3 and TRBJ2-2; tentatively, D is TRBD1 (6 bases). The germline V and J ends were trimmed by 3 bases and 5 bases, with 13 bases remaining between them. From germline, CDR1 is ENHRY and CDR2 SYGVKD. This CDR3 has 15 amino acids. The chain's CDR3 is CAISEMTGQTGELFF. Incomplete CDR3 DNA: TGTGCCATCAGTGAAATGACAGGTCAGACCGGGGAG.

Turning to this clone: The missing CDR3 end, 3 residues past where the read stops, is filled in from the germline J gene. The chain combines TRBV18 with TRBJ2-7; unclear D gene. CDR3 length: 14 amino acids. Germline CDR1 is KGHSH and CDR2 is LQKENI. V was trimmed by 3 bases and J by 2 bases, leaving 11 bases between them. The CDR3 region is CASSPSAVTYEQYF. The covered CDR3 bases are TGTGCCAGCTCACCCTCGGCGGTTACCTACGAG.

As regards this clone: The observed sequence ends 3 residues before the CDR3 terminus, with the missing tail filled in from the germline J gene. V gene TRBV6-1 combines with J gene TRBJ2-7; 8 bases fit TRBD1. Looked up from germline, CDR1 is MNHNS and CDR2 is SASEGT. Trimming removed 3 bases from V and 4 bases from J; junction bases left unmatched: 5. The CDR3 sequence is 14 residues long. The CDR3 bases that were read are TGTGCCAGCAGTGAGGGACAGGTCCGGTACGAG. It yields the protein CASSEGQVRYE. The entire CDR3 protein reads CASSEGQVRYEQYF.

As concerns this clone: Coverage ceases 3 residues before the CDR3 finishes, and the germline J gene fills in the end. This chain uses TRBV20-1 with TRBJ2-7, with 11 nucleotides matching TRBD2. CDR1 is DFQATT, CDR2 SNEGSKA, per germline (reference sequence). CDR3 length equals 14 residues. Trimming cost V 6 bases and J 2 bases; bases outside gene matches: 6. The CDR3 bases that were read are TGCAGTGCACAGGGACTAGCGGAACCCTACGAG. Residues: CSAQGLAEPYE. The full CDR3 reads CSAQGLAEPYEQYF.

Worth noting for this clone: The sequenced fragment ends 3 residues before the CDR3 boundary, so the rest is inferred from the germline J gene. The chain employs TRBV6-2 or TRBV6-3 and TRBJ2-7; D uncertain. Trimming removed 4 bases from V and 2 bases from J, with 3 bases in between. Germline loops: CDR1 MNHEY, CDR2 SVGEGT. The CDR3 contains 11 residues. The CDR3 sequence: CASSSAYEQYF. Partial CDR3 DNA: TGTGCCAGCAGTTCCGCCTACGAG.